This T cell receptor beta chain stems from a study of blood T cell repertoires in COVID-19. The trim removed 0 bases at V and 6 bases at J, leaving 6 bases unmatched. CDR3 length equals 16 residues. Germline CDR1 MRHNA, CDR2 SNTAGT. Assay: immunoSEQ multiplex PCR; the TCRdb copy retains only in-frame clones and omits some. Of 180,000 or so clones detected, over 75% appear once; the ten largest clones hold 9.5% to 12%. The source material was peripheral blood. This TCR derives from a human donor with active or convalescent COVID-19. The donor label of this sample is uncertain. The rearrangement joins TRBV6-4 to TRBJ2-1, with TRBD2 matching 9 bases. The chain's CDR3 is CASSDSERGVVNEQFF. CDR3 nucleotide sequence: TGTGCCAGCAGTGACTCTGAGCGGGGGGTGGTCAATGAGCAGTTCTTC.